One sample yielded the 29 T cell receptor beta chains listed below, sequenced in a study of blood T cell repertoires in COVID-19. Sequencing was performed with immunoSEQ multiplex PCR; in TCRdb, only in-frame clones are kept and a portion is missing. Among about 67,000 clones, approximately 87% were seen once, and the ten largest hold around 1.2%. Sample: peripheral blood. The receptors stem from a woman aged 55-69 years with acute or convalescent COVID-19.

The J gene is TRBJ2-1, the V gene TRBV29-1, with no clear D. The CDR3 length is 12 residues. Trimming removed 6 bases from V and 9 bases from J, with 15 bases in between. CDR1 and CDR2 (germline): SQVTM, ANQGSEA. The CDR3 region has the DNA TGCAGCGTCGCTGGGCCTCATGGTGAGCAGTTCTTC. This encodes CSVAGPHGEQFF.

The V and J genes are TRBV9 and TRBJ2-1; 7 positions match TRBD2. Germline CDR1 and CDR2: SGDLS and YYNGEE. V was clipped by 2 bases and J by 6 bases; unmatched bases: 5. The CDR3 runs 14 residues. The CDR3 DNA follows: TGTGCCAGCAGCGTGGCGGGAGTCGGCAATGAGCAGTTCTTC. It yields the protein CASSVAGVGNEQFF. Drawing the rest from reference TRBV9 and TRBJ2-1, the complete variable domain is DSGVTQTPKHLITATGQRVTLRCSPRSGDLSVYWYQQSLDQGLQFLIQYYNGEERAKGNILERFSAQQFPDLHSELNLSSLELGDSALYFCASSVAGVGNEQFFGPGTRLTVL.

This rearrangement joins TRBV24-1 to TRBJ1-2; D call uncertain. Trimming cost V 1 base and J 8 bases, with 4 bases left between them. CDR3 size: 11 residues. Germline loops: CDR1 KGHDR, CDR2 SFDVKD. CDR3 sequence: CATSDFEGYTF. The DNA of the CDR3 is TGTGCCACCAGTGATTTTGAGGGCTACACCTTC.

The gene calls are TRBV7-5 and TRBJ1-1; the tabulated D call, TRBD1, remains unverified against the DNA. TRBV7-5 is noted as a pseudogene. The CDR3 runs 15 residues. CDR3 coding DNA: TGTGTCAGAAGCCTTGATCAGTGGCTGAACACTGAAGCTTTCTTT. This gives the protein CVRSLDQWLNTEAFF.

The genes are TRBV11-2 and TRBJ1-6; possible D gene TRBD1, 6 bases. The V gene's germline CDR1 is SGHAT and CDR2 FQNNGV. There are 15 residues in the CDR3. The V end lost 1 base, the J end lost 10 bases, and 14 bases lay between the germline ends. CDR3 sequence reads: CASSLGPGVGSPLHF. Written as DNA, the CDR3 is TGTGCCAGCAGCTTAGGGCCAGGGGTTGGATCACCCCTCCACTTT.

This clone was seen just once. This rearrangement joins TRBV14 to TRBJ2-6; 9 bases align to TRBD1. Trimming removed 4 bases from V and 0 bases from J; junction bases left unmatched: 7. CDR3 size: 18 residues. Germline assignment: CDR1 SGHDN and CDR2 FVKESK. CDR3 bases: TGTGCCAGCAGCCCGACAGGGGGAAGGGGCTCTGGGGCCAACGTCCTGACTTTC. Translation gives CASSPTGGRGSGANVLTF.

This clone has only one observation. The chain uses TRBV5-8 and TRBJ2-7, with D tentatively TRBD1 (6 bases). The germline V gene has CDR1 SGHTS and CDR2 YDEGEE. The CDR3 sequence is 13 residues long. Here the CDR3 DNA reads TGTGCCAGCAGCTTGGGGGCGCTCGACCAGGGGCCCGTC. Translated, it gives CASSLGALDQGPV.

The chain couples TRBV19 to TRBJ2-3; 7 nucleotides align to TRBD1. Losses at the gene ends were 6 bases for V and 2 bases for J; bases not matched to a gene: 14. Germline CDR1 reads LNHDA; CDR2 reads SQIVND (reference sequence). The CDR3 runs 17 residues. CDR3 sequence: CASRNVLDRPDTDTQYF. In DNA, the CDR3 is TGTGCCAGTAGGAACGTCCTGGACAGGCCGGACACAGATACGCAGTATTTT.

The V call is TRBV29-1, the J call TRBJ1-3; unclear D gene. CDR1 and CDR2 (germline): SQVTM, ANQGSEA. There are 12 residues in the CDR3. V lost 2 bases and J lost 3, with 5 bases in between. CDR3 nucleotides: TGCAGCGTTGAATCCGGTGGAAACACCATATATTTT. This codes for CSVESGGNTIYF.

CDR3 nucleotides: TGTGCCAGCAGTGACATGTCAGGGGCCGAAAAACTGTTTTTT. The encoded protein is CASSDMSGAEKLFF. The J gene is TRBJ1-4, the V gene TRBV6-1, with a tentative D call TRBD1 (6 bases). The V and J ends lost 3 bases and 8 bases respectively, with 13 bases between them. CDR1 and CDR2 from the germline V gene are MNHNS and SASEGT. The CDR3 sequence is 14 residues long.

This clone was seen a single time. The chain joins TRBV29-1 to TRBJ1-1, with D unresolved. Germline V gene lookup returns CDR1 SQVTM and CDR2 ANQGSEA. The germline V and J ends were trimmed by 5 bases and 1 base, with 8 bases remaining between them. CDR3 length equals 12 residues. CDR3 in DNA: TGCAGCGTTAAGAGTGGGAACACTGAAGCTTTCTTT. Protein: CSVKSGNTEAFF. The full variable domain, rest sourced from reference TRBV29-1 and TRBJ1-1, is SAVISQKPSRDICQRGTSLTIQCQVDSQVTMMFWYRQQPGQSLTLIATANQGSEATYESGFVIDKFPISRPNLTFSTLTVSNMSPEDSSIYLCSVKSGNTEAFFGQGTRLTVV.

The chain has TRBV29-1 and TRBJ2-1; TRBD1 is a possible D gene (5 bases). CDR1 SQVTM and CDR2 ANQGSEA come from the germline V gene. The V end lost 2 bases, the J end lost 2 bases, and 10 bases lay between the germline ends. This CDR3 spans 14 amino acids. The CDR3, as DNA: TGCAGCGTTGAACCATCCAGGGCCTACAATGAGCAGTTCTTC. It codes for CSVEPSRAYNEQFF.

The genes are TRBV2 and TRBJ2-1; the D is unclear. Trimming stripped 3 bases from V and 6 bases from J, with 9 bases between. The CDR3 contains 13 residues. Per germline, CDR1 SNHLY and CDR2 FYNNEI. This chain's CDR3 is CASSDLNSNEQFF. The CDR3 nucleotides are TGTGCCAGCAGTGATTTAAATTCCAATGAGCAGTTCTTC.

In its sample, this clone was seen a few times. The V call is TRBV28, the J call TRBJ1-2, with unresolved D. CDR1 and CDR2 from the germline V gene are MDHEN and SYDVKM. The CDR3 runs 12 residues. V was trimmed by 6 bases and J by 5 bases, leaving 10 bases between them. CDR3 sequence: CASRSVVYGYTF. In DNA, the CDR3 is TGTGCCAGCAGGTCGGTTGTTTATGGCTACACCTTC.

V usage is TRBV13 and J usage is TRBJ2-3; D might be TRBD2 (6 bases). With 1 base removed from V and 5 bases from J, the gap between germline ends came to 13 bases. The CDR3 loop spans 15 amino acids. Germline V gene lookup returns CDR1 PRHDT and CDR2 FYEKMQ (reference sequence). CDR3 residues: CASSLDLVGGDTQYF. CDR3 DNA sequence: TGTGCCAGCAGCTTAGATTTGGTGGGGGGAGATACGCAGTATTTT. The complete variable domain, with remaining parts taken from reference TRBV13 and TRBJ2-3, reads AAGVIQSPRHLIKEKRETATLKCYPIPRHDTVYWYQQGPGQDPQFLISFYEKMQSDKGSIPDRFSAQQFSDYHSELNMSSLELGDSALYFCASSLDLVGGDTQYFGPGTRLTVL.

The chain combines TRBV6-6 with TRBJ1-1; D is uncertain. Between the trimmed V and J ends, which lost 8 bases and 5 bases, there was a span of 9 bases. CDR3 length: 11 amino acids. Germline CDR1 MNHNY, CDR2 SVGAGI (reference sequence). The CDR3 protein is CASRRETEAFF. The CDR3 DNA is TGTGCCAGCCGGAGAGAGACTGAAGCTTTCTTT.

The J gene is TRBJ1-5, the V gene TRBV15; 8 bases fit TRBD1. The length of the CDR3 is 14 residues. The J segment lost 6 bases and the V segment lost 4 bases, leaving 5 bases of the junction unmatched. Per the germline V gene, CDR1 is LNHNV and CDR2 is YYDKDF (reference sequence). The CDR3 sequence: CATSIDRGGQPQHF. In DNA, the CDR3 is TGTGCCACCAGCATAGACAGGGGTGGTCAGCCCCAGCATTTT.

This chain links TRBV18 with TRBJ1-1, with 11 bases fitting TRBD1. Germline V gene sequence: CDR1 KGHSH, CDR2 LQKENI. V gave up 3 bases and J gave up 4 bases; unmatched junction bases: 1. This CDR3 contains 14 residues. The CDR3 spells CASSPGTGGTEAFF. The CDR3 bases are TGTGCCAGCTCACCCGGGACAGGGGGCACTGAAGCTTTCTTT.

This chain links TRBV5-1 with TRBJ1-1, with D unresolved. Germline V gene data show CDR1 as SGHRS and CDR2 as YFSETQ. The CDR3 contains 14 residues. Trimming stripped 2 bases from V and 1 base from J, with 9 bases between. The CDR3: CASSLQPQNTEAFF. The CDR3 DNA reads TGCGCCAGCAGCTTACAGCCCCAGAACACTGAAGCTTTCTTT.

V gene TRBV19 combines with J gene TRBJ1-4; D remains ambiguous. The CDR3 runs 15 residues. Between the trimmed V and J ends, which lost 3 bases and 3 bases, there was a span of 11 bases. From germline, CDR1 is LNHDA and CDR2 SQIVND (reference sequence). The chain's CDR3 is CASSIFAGANEKLFF. The CDR3 DNA reads TGTGCCAGTAGTATCTTCGCCGGGGCTAATGAAAAACTGTTTTTT.

Here the CDR3 reads CASSLGSGFPHEKLFF. The CDR3 DNA reads TGTGCCAGCAGCTTAGGTTCGGGGTTTCCGCATGAAAAACTGTTTTTT. The chain has TRBV11-2 and TRBJ1-4; no firm D call. V was pared by 1 base and J by 6 bases, with 15 bases between. The CDR3 spans 16 residues. CDR1 SGHAT and CDR2 FQNNGV come from the germline V gene. Using reference TRBV11-2 and TRBJ1-4 for the parts outside the CDR3, the full variable domain is EAGVAQSPRYKIIEKRQSVAFWCNPISGHATLYWYQQILGQGPKLLIQFQNNGVVDDSQLPKDRFSAERLKGVDSTLKIQPAKLEDSAVYLCASSLGSGFPHEKLFFGSGTQLSVL.

The chain has TRBV19 and TRBJ1-6; TRBD1 is a possible D gene (5 bases). This CDR3 comprises 12 residues. Germline lookup yields CDR1 LNHDA and CDR2 SQIVND (reference sequence). With 8 bases removed from V and 10 bases from J, the gap between germline ends came to 12 bases. CDR3: CASGEGYSPLHF. As DNA, the CDR3 is TGTGCCAGTGGGGAGGGGTACTCACCCCTCCACTTT.

This chain connects TRBV6-6 to TRBJ2-7; TRBD1 matches 7 bases. Germline trimming cut 6 bases from V and 2 bases from J; bases unmatched to any gene: 10. Germline V gene data show CDR1 as MNHNY and CDR2 as SVGAGI (reference sequence). The CDR3 extends over 15 amino acids. The CDR3 nucleotides read TGTGCCAGCAGCCCGGGACAGCGCGTCCCCTACGAGCAGTACGTC. Translating gives CASSPGQRVPYEQYV.

Only one count was recorded for this clone. The chain joins TRBV6-6 to TRBJ2-1; D may be TRBD1 (5 bases). Trimming left V 5 bases short and J 0 bases short, with 17 bases between. Germline V gene lookup returns CDR1 MNHNY and CDR2 SVGAGI (reference sequence). CDR3 length: 17 residues. CDR3 sequence reads: CASSRIGERSSYNEQFF. The CDR3 nucleotides are TGTGCCAGCAGTCGGATAGGGGAACGAAGCTCCTACAATGAGCAGTTCTTC.

The CDR3 nucleotides are TGTGCCAGCAGGTCTAAGGGAGATGGAAACACCATATATTTT. This sequence encodes CASRSKGDGNTIYF. This chain links TRBV28 with TRBJ1-3; D is unresolved. CDR3 size: 14 residues. Germline V gene lookup returns CDR1 MDHEN and CDR2 SYDVKM. Trimming removed 6 bases at V and 3 bases at J, with 12 bases between.

This chain uses TRBV7-9 with TRBJ2-3; maybe TRBD2 (5 bases). The CDR3 has 15 amino acids. V gave up 3 bases and J gave up 1 base, with 11 bases separating them. Germline V CDR1 and CDR2: SEHNR, FQNEAQ (reference sequence). CDR3 nucleotide sequence: TGTGCCAGCAGCTTGATCGAGGGAGGCACAGATACGCAGTATTTT. Protein product: CASSLIEGGTDTQYF.

The chain employs TRBV3-1 (or the pseudogene TRBV3-2) and TRBJ2-1; no clear D. With 1 base removed from V and 8 bases from J, the gap between germline ends came to 9 bases. The V gene's germline CDR1 is LGHDT and CDR2 YNNKEL (reference sequence). This CDR3 has 13 residues. DNA of the CDR3: TGTGCCAGCAGCCAAGCAGCGTCAGATGAGCAGTTCTTC. This encodes CASSQAASDEQFF.

The gene calls are TRBV29-1 and TRBJ1-2, with D possibly matching TRBD1 (6 bases). The CDR3 runs to 11 residues. Germline lookup yields CDR1 SQVTM and CDR2 ANQGSEA. V dropped 4 bases and J dropped 4 bases, with 7 bases sitting between them. CDR3 coding DNA: TGCAGCGTTGGGGGGCGCTATGGCTACACCTTC. This codes for CSVGGRYGYTF.

V and J are TRBV6-5 and TRBJ1-1; no reliable D call. Germline V gene data show CDR1 as MNHEY and CDR2 as SVGAGI. The CDR3 has 14 residues. Trimming shortened V by 6 bases and J by 6 bases, and 17 bases separated the two germline ends. As DNA, the CDR3 is TGTGCCAGCAGACGGATAGACCCTGAGGCTGAAGCTTTCTTT. It codes for CASRRIDPEAEAFF.